What follows is one T cell receptor (beta chain) and its context. V was trimmed by 4 bases and J by 4 bases, leaving 14 bases between them. CDR3 length: 14 amino acids. The germline gives CDR1 SGHTA, CDR2 FQGTGA. As originally analysed: Amplification with reference gene primers provided the estimates of nucleated cell counts. Libraries were prepared by immunoSEQ multiplex PCR; TCRdb keeps only in-frame clonotypes and omits some of them. From that table come the V and J calls and clone size; the DNA was used to work out D and trimming. The sample lists 300,000 or so clones, roughly 88% occurring once. These data originate in a study of blood T cell repertoires in COVID-19. In the study overall: Some COVID-19 samples were acute and others convalescent; all came from the United States, Italy and Spain. In each case, the material was cDNA or gDNA derived from T cells, B-cell-depleted T cells, or PBMCs.

The sample comprised peripheral blood. The clonotype was recovered from a woman aged 50 to 60 with acute or convalescent COVID-19. The gene calls are TRBV7-3 and TRBJ2-7; a possible D gene is TRBD1 (7 bases). CDR3 loop: CASSSGQEGYEQYF. As DNA, the CDR3 is TGTGCCAGCAGCTCTGGACAGGAGGGGTACGAGCAGTACTTC.